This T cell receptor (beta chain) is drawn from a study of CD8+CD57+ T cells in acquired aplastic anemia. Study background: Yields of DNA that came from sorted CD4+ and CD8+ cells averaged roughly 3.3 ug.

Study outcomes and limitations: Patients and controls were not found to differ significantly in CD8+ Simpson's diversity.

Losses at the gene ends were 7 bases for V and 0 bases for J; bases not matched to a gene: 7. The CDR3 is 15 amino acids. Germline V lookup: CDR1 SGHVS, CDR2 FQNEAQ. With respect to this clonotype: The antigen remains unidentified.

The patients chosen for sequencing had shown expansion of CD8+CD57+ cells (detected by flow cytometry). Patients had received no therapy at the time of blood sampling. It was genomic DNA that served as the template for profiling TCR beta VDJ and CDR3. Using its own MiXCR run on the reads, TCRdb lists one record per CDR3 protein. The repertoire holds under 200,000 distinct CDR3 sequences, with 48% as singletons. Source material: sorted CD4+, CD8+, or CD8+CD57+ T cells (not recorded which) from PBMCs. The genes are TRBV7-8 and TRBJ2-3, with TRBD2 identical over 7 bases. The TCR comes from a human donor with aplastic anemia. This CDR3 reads CASNAAGPSTDTQYF. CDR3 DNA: TGTGCCAGCAACGCAGCGGGGCCGAGCACAGATACGCAGTATTTT.